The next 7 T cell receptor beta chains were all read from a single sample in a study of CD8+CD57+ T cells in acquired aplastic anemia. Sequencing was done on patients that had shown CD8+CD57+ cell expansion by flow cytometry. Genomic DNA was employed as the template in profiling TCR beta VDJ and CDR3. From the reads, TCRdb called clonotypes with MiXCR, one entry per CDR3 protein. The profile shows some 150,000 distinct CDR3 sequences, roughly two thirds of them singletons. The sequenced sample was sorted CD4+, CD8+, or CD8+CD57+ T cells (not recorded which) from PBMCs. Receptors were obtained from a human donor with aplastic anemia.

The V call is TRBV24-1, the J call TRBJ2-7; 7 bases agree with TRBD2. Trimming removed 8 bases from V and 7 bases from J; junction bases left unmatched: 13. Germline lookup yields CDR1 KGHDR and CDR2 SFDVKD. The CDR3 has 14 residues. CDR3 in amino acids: CATMRGGALYEQYV. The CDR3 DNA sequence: TGTGCCACCATGAGGGGAGGGGCGCTCTATGAGCAGTACGTC.

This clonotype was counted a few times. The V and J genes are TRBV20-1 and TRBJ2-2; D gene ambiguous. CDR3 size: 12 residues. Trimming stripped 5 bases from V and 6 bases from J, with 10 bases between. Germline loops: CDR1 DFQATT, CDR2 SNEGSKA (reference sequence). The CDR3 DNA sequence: TGCAGTGCTGTCGTTGGGTCCGGGGAGCTGTTTTTT. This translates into CSAVVGSGELFF.

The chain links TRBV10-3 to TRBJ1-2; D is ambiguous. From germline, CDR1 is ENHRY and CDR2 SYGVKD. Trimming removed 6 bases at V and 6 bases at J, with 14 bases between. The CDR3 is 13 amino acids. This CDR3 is CAIRGASANGYTF. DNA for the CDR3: TGTGCCATCAGGGGCGCTTCGGCGAATGGCTACACCTTC.

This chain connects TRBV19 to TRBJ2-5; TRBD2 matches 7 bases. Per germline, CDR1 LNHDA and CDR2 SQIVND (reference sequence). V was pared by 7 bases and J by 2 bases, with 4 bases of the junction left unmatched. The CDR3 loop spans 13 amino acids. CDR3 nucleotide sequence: TGTGCCAGTATGGAGCGGGGACAAGAGACCCAGTACTTC. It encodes CASMERGQETQYF.

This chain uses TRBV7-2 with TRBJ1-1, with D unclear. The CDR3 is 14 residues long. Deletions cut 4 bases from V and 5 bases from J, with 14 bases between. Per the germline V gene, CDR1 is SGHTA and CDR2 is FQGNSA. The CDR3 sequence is CASSSGLGRTEAFF. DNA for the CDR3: TGTGCCAGCAGCTCCGGACTGGGTAGGACTGAAGCTTTCTTT. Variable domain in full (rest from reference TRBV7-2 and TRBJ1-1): GAGVSQSPSNKVTEKGKDVELRCDPISGHTALYWYRQSLGQGLEFLIYFQGNSAPDKSGLPSDRFSAERTGGSVSTLTIQRTQQEDSAVYLCASSSGLGRTEAFFGQGTRLTVV.

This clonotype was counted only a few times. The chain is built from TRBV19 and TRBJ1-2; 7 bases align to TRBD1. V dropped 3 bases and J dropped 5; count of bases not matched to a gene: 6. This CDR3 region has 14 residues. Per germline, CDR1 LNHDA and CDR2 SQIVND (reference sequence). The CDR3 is CASSMTGRSYGYTF. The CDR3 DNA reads TGTGCCAGTAGTATGACAGGGAGATCTTATGGCTACACCTTC.

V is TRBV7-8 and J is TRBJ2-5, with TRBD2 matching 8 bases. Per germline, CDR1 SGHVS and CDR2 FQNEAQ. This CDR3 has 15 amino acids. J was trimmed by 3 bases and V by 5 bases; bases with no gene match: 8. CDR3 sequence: CASSPGGTREETQYF. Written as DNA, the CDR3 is TGTGCCAGCAGCCCGGGGGGGACAAGGGAAGAGACCCAGTACTTC.